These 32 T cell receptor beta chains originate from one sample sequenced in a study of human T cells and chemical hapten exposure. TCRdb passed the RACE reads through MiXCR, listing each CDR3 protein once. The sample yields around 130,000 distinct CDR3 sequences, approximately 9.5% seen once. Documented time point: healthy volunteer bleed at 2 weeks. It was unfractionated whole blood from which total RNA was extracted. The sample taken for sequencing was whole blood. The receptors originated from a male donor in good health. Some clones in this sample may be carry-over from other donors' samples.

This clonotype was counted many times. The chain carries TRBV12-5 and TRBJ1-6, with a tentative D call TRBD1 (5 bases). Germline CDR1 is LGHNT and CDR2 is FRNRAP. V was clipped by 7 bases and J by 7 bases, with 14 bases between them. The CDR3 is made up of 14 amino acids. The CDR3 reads CASALDSENSPLHF. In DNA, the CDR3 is TGTGCTAGTGCCCTTGACAGTGAAAATTCACCCCTCCACTTT.

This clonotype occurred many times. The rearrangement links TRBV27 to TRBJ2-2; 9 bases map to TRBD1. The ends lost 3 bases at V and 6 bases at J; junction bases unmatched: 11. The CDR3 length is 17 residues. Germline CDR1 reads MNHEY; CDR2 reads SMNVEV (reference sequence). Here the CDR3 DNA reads TGTGCCAGCAGTTTGCTTCTCACAGGGGGCGCAGCCGGGGAGCTGTTTTTT. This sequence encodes CASSLLLTGGAAGELFF.

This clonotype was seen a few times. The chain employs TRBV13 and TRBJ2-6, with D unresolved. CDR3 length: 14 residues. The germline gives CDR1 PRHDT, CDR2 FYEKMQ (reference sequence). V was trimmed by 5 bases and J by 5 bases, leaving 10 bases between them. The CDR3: CASSPSSRANVLTF. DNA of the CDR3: TGTGCCAGCAGCCCCTCCAGTAGGGCCAACGTCCTGACTTTC. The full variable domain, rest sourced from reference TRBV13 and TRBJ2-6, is AAGVIQSPRHLIKEKRETATLKCYPIPRHDTVYWYQQGPGQDPQFLISFYEKMQSDKGSIPDRFSAQQFSDYHSELNMSSLELGDSALYFCASSPSSRANVLTFGAGSRLTVL.

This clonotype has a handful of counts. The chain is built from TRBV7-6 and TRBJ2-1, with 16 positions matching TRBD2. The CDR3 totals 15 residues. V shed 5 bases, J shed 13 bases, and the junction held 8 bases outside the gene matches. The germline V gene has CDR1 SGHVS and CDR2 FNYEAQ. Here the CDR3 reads CASSLGLAGGQAQFF. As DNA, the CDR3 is TGTGCCAGCAGCCTGGGACTAGCGGGGGGGCAGGCCCAGTTCTTC.

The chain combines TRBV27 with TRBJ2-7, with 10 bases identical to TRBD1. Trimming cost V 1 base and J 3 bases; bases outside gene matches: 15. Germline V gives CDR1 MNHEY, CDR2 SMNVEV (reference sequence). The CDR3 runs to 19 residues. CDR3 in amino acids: CASSLYGVVIGDRGYEQYF. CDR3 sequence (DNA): TGTGCCAGCAGTTTATACGGCGTCGTTATTGGGGACAGGGGCTACGAGCAGTACTTC.

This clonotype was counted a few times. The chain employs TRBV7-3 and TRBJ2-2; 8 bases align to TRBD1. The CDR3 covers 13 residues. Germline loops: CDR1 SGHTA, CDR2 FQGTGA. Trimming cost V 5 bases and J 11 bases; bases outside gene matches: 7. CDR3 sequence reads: CASSTGTGFELFF. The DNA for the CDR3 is TGTGCCAGCAGCACAGGGACAGGTTTTGAGCTGTTTTTT.

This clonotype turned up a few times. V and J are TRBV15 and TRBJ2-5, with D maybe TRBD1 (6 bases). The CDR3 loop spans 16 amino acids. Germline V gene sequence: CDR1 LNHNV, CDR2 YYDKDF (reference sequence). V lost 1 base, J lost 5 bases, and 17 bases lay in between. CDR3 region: CATSRAFRGGEETQYF. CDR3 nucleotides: TGTGCCACCAGCAGAGCCTTCAGGGGTGGCGAGGAGACCCAGTACTTC.

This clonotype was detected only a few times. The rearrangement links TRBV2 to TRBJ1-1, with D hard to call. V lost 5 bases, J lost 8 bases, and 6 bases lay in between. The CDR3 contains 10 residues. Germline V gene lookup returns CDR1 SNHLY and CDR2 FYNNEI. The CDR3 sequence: CASSRTEAFF. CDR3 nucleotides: TGTGCCAGCAGTCGCACGGAAGCTTTCTTT. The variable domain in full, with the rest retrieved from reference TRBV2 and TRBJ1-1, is EPEVTQTPSHQVTQMGQEVILRCVPISNHLYFYWYRQILGQKVEFLVSFYNNEISEKSEIFDDQFSVERPDGSNFTLKIRSTKLEDSAMYFCASSRTEAFFGQGTRLTVV.

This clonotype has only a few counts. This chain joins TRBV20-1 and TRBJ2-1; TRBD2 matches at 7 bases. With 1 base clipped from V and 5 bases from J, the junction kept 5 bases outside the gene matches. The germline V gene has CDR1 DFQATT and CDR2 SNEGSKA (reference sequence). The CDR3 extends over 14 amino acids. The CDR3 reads CSARVLADNNEQFF. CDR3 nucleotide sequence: TGCAGTGCTAGAGTTCTAGCGGACAACAATGAGCAGTTCTTC.

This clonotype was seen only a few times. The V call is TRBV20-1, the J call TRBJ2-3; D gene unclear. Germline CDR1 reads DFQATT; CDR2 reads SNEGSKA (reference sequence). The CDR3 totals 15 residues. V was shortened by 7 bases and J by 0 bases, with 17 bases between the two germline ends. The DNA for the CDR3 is TGCAGTGGATGGCCTTTCGGCAGCAGCACAGATACGCAGTATTTT. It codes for CSGWPFGSSTDTQYF.

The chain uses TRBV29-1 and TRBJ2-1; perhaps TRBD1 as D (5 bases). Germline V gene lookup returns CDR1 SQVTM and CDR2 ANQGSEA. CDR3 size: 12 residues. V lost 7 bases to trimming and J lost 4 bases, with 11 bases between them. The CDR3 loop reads CSAQTEYNEQFF. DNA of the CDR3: TGCAGCGCACAGACAGAGTACAATGAGCAGTTCTTC.

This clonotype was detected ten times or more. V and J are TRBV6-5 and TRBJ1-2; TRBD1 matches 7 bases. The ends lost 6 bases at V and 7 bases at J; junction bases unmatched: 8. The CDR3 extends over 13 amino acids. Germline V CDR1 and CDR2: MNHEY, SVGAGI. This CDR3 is CASSPGGHGGYTF. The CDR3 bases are TGTGCCAGCAGCCCAGGGGGTCACGGTGGCTACACCTTC.

The CDR3 protein is CASSYMAKGDTEAFF. The DNA of the CDR3 is TGTGCCAGCAGTTACATGGCCAAAGGGGACACTGAAGCTTTCTTT. This chain connects TRBV6-6 to TRBJ1-1, with D perhaps TRBD1 (5 bases). The CDR3 contains 15 residues. Trimming removed 2 bases at V and 3 bases at J, with 13 bases between. Germline-derived CDR1 and CDR2 are MNHNY and SVGAGI (reference sequence).

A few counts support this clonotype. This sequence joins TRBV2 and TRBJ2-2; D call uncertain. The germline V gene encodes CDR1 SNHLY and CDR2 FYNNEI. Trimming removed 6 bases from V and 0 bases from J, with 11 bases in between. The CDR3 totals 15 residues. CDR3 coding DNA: TGTGCCAGCAGGGAGACACGAACGAACACCGGGGAGCTGTTTTTT. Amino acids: CASRETRTNTGELFF.

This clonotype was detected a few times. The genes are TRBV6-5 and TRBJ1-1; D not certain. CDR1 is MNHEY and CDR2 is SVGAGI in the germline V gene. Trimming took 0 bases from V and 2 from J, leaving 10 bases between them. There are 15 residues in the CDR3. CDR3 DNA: TGTGCCAGCAGTTACTCTAGTCCAGACAACACTGAAGCTTTCTTT. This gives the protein CASSYSSPDNTEAFF.

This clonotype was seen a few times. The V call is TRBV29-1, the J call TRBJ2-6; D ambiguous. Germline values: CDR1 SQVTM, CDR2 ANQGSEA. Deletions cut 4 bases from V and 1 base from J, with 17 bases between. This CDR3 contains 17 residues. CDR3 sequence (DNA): TGCAGCGTTGTGACCGAGAGAAAGGCGTCTGGGGCCAACGTCCTGACTTTC. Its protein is CSVVTERKASGANVLTF.

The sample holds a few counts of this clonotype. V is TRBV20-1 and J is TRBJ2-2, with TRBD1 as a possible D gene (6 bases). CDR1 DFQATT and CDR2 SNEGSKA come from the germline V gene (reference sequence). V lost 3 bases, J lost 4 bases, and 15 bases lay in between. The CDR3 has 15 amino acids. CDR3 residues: CSARYSRGGTGELFF. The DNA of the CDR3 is TGCAGTGCTAGGTACTCCAGGGGCGGCACCGGGGAGCTGTTTTTT.

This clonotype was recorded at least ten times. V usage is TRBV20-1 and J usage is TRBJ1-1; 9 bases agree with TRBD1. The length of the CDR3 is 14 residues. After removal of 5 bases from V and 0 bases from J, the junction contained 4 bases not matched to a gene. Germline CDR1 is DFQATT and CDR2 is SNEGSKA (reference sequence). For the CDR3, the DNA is TGCAGTGCTCCCCACAGGGGGCTGAACACTGAAGCTTTCTTT. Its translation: CSAPHRGLNTEAFF.

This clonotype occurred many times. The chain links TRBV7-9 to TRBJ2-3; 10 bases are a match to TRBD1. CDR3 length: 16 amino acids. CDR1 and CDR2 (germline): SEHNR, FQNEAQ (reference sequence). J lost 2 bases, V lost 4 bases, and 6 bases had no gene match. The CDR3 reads CASSSRTGGTTDTQYF. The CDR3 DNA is TGTGCCAGCAGCTCCCGGACAGGGGGGACCACAGATACGCAGTATTTT.

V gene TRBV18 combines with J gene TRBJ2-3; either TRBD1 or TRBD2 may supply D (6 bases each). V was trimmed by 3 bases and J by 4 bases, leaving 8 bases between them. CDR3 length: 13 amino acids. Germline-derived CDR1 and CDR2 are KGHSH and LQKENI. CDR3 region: CASSPGGPDTQYF. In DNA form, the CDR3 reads TGTGCCAGCTCACCGGGGGGCCCAGATACGCAGTATTTT.

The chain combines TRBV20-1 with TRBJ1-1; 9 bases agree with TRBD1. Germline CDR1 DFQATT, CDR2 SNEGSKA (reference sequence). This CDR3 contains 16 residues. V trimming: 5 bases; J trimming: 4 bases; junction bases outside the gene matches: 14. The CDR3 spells CSAFPGQGLVSTEAFF. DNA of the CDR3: TGCAGTGCTTTCCCGGGACAGGGACTGGTGAGCACTGAAGCTTTCTTT.

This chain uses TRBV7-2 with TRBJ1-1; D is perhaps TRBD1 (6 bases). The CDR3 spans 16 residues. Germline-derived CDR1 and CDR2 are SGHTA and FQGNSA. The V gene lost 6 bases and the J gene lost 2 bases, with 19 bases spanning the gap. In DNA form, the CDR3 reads TGTGCCAGCAGTTCCGAACCTGGACAGCTTAACACTGAAGCTTTCTTT. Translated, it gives CASSSEPGQLNTEAFF.

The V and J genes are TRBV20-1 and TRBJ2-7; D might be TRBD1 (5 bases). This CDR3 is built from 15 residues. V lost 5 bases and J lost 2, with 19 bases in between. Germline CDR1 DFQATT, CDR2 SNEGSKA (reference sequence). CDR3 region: CSALGTGATAYEQYF. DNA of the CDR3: TGCAGTGCTCTTGGCACTGGGGCTACGGCCTACGAGCAGTACTTC.

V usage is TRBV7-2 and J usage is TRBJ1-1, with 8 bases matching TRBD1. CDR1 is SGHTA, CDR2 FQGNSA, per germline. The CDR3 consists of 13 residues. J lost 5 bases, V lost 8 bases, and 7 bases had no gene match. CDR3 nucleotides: TGTGCCAGCTCTCAGGGGGCGGGTACTGAAGCTTTCTTT. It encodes CASSQGAGTEAFF.

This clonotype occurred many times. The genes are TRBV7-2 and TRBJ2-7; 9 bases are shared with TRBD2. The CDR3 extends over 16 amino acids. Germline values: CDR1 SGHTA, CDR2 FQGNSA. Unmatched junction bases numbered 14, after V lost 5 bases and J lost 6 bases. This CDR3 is CASSPRTSAQVGEQYF. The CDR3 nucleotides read TGTGCCAGCAGCCCCCGGACTAGCGCTCAGGTTGGCGAGCAGTACTTC.

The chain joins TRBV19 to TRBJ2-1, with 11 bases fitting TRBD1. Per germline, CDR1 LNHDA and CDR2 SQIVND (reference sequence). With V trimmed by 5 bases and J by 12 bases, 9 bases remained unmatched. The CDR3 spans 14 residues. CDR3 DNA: TGTGCCAGTAGTGTAGGACAGGGGGCGCACGGGCAGTTCTTC. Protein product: CASSVGQGAHGQFF.

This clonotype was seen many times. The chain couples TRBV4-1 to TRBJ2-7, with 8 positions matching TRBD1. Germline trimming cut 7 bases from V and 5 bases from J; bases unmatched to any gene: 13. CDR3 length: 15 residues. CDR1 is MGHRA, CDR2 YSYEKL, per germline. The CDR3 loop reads CASTPLGQGTDEQYF. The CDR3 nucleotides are TGCGCCAGCACCCCTCTCGGACAGGGAACAGACGAGCAGTACTTC.

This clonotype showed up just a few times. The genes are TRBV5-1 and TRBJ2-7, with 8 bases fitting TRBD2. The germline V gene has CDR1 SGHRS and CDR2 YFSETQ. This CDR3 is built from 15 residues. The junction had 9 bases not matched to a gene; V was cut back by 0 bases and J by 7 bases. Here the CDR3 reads CASSLELAEPREQYF. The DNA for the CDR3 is TGCGCCAGCAGCTTGGAACTAGCGGAACCTCGGGAGCAGTACTTC.

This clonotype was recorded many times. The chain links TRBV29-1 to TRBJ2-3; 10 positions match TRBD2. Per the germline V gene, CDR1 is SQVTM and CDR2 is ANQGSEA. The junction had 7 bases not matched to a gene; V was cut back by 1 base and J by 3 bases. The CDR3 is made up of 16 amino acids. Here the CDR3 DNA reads TGCAGCGTTGAAGTCGGACTAGCGGATCCGACAGATACGCAGTATTTT. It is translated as CSVEVGLADPTDTQYF.

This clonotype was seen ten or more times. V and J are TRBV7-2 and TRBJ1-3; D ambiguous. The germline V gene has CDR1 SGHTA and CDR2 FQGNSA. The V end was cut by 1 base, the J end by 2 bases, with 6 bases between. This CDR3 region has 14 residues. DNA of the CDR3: TGTGCCAGCAGCTTAGAGGGTACTGGAAACACCATATATTTT. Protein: CASSLEGTGNTIYF.

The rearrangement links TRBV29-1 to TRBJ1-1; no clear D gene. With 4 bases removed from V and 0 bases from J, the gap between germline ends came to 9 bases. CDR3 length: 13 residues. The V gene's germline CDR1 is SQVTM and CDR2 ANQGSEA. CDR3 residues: CSVVRKLNTEAFF. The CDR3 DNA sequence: TGCAGCGTTGTTCGGAAGCTGAACACTGAAGCTTTCTTT. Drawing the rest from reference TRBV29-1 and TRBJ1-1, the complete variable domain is SAVISQKPSRDICQRGTSLTIQCQVDSQVTMMFWYRQQPGQSLTLIATANQGSEATYESGFVIDKFPISRPNLTFSTLTVSNMSPEDSSIYLCSVVRKLNTEAFFGQGTRLTVV.

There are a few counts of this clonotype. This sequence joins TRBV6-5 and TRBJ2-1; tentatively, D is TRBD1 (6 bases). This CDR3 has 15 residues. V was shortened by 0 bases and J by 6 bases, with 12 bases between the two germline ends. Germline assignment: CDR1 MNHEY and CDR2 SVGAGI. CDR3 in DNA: TGTGCCAGCAGTTACTCCTTCAGGGGTTCCAATGAGCAGTTCTTC. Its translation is CASSYSFRGSNEQFF.